This TCR beta chain emerged from a study of blood T cells in healthy people across ages. In each sample, at least 6 million PBMCs were isolated. Total RNA amounts of at least 6 micrograms were extracted per sample. Then a second PCR, running about 6 to 11 cycles, was carried out with a sample-barcoded 5' primer and a J-beta primer mix. Via MiXCR, TCRdb re-called the 5' RACE reads, giving one row per CDR3 protein. The table records 650,000 to 900,000 distinct CDR3 sequences, about 59% of them present only once. The germline V gene encodes CDR1 SGHRS and CDR2 YFSETQ. The CDR3 totals 14 residues. The V end was cut by 2 bases, the J end by 0 bases, with 8 bases between.

This sequence joins TRBV5-1 and TRBJ2-5; D might be TRBD2 (5 bases). The sequence derives from a man younger than 45 in good health. Sequencing was performed on blood. The CDR3 is CASSFRGDQETQYF. The CDR3 DNA is TGCGCCAGCAGCTTTCGGGGAGACCAAGAGACCCAGTACTTC.